Following are 16 T cell receptor beta chains from one sample sequenced in a study of sequential checkpoint blockade in melanoma. Documented treatment: randomized to nivolumab then ipilimumab (arm A) or the reverse (arm B). Method: immunoSEQ multiplex PCR; TCRdb's copy keeps in-frame clones and lacks some. The table shows some 18,000 clones, with nearly 80% occurring only once. The sample in question was CD8+ T cells sorted from blood (inferred from file names), obtained from a patient given nivolumab and ipilimumab in sequence. The receptors derive from a human donor with melanoma.

V gene TRBV2 combines with J gene TRBJ2-7; D is undetermined. The CDR3 is 12 amino acids. Germline CDR1 and CDR2: SNHLY and FYNNEI. Trimming took 7 bases from V and 3 from J, leaving 10 bases between them. In DNA, the CDR3 is TGTGCCAGCATAAAGTCCGGCTACGAGCAGTACTTC. Translation gives CASIKSGYEQYF. Full variable domain (rest looked up from reference TRBV2 and TRBJ2-7): EPEVTQTPSHQVTQMGQEVILRCVPISNHLYFYWYRQILGQKVEFLVSFYNNEISEKSEIFDDQFSVERPDGSNFTLKIRSTKLEDSAMYFCASIKSGYEQYFGPGTRLTVT.

The rearrangement joins TRBV4-1 to TRBJ1-2, with D perhaps TRBD1 (5 bases). Trimming removed 0 bases from V and 4 bases from J, with 15 bases in between. The germline V gene has CDR1 MGHRA and CDR2 YSYEKL. The CDR3 contains 16 residues. The CDR3 sequence: CASSQDPRGGLYGYTF. CDR3 nucleotide sequence: TGCGCCAGCAGCCAAGATCCCCGGGGGGGACTCTATGGCTACACCTTC.

This clone was recorded only once. The chain recombines TRBV7-8 with TRBJ2-5, with 11 bases lining up with TRBD1. CDR1 is SGHVS, CDR2 FQNEAQ, per germline. Losses at the gene ends were 1 base for V and 11 bases for J; bases not matched to a gene: 6. This CDR3 has 14 amino acids. The CDR3: CASSLGTGGLEQYF. The CDR3 bases are TGTGCCAGCAGCTTAGGGACAGGGGGCTTGGAGCAGTACTTC.

The V and J genes are TRBV5-1 and TRBJ1-5; D gene unclear. Per the germline V gene, CDR1 is SGHRS and CDR2 is YFSETQ. This CDR3 contains 15 residues. Trimming left V 0 bases short and J 5 bases short, with 12 bases between. As DNA, the CDR3 is TGCGCCAGCAGCTTGGGGGAGGGCGCAGATCAGCCCCAGCATTTT. Protein product: CASSLGEGADQPQHF.

The chain recombines TRBV27 with TRBJ2-7; 9 bases are shared with TRBD2. CDR1 MNHEY and CDR2 SMNVEV come from the germline V gene (reference sequence). Unmatched junction bases numbered 7, after V lost 8 bases and J lost 2 bases. This CDR3 is built from 14 residues. Written as DNA, the CDR3 is TGTGCCAGCTCCCCCGTAGCGGGAGCCTACGAGCAGTACTTC. Its protein is CASSPVAGAYEQYF.

The rearrangement links TRBV19 to TRBJ2-7, with 10 bases matching TRBD1. From germline, CDR1 is LNHDA and CDR2 SQIVND (reference sequence). After removal of 5 bases from V and 2 bases from J, the junction contained 6 bases not matched to a gene. The CDR3 spans 15 residues. The CDR3 loop reads CASSPRQGATYEQYF. CDR3 DNA sequence: TGTGCCAGTAGTCCCAGACAGGGGGCCACCTACGAGCAGTACTTC.

The chain recombines TRBV10-3 with TRBJ2-7, with a weak D call TRBD1 (5 bases). This CDR3 region has 17 residues. Between the trimmed V and J ends, which lost 6 bases and 2 bases, there was a span of 23 bases. Germline V lookup: CDR1 ENHRY, CDR2 SYGVKD. CDR3 protein: CAISDSQGHTLPYEQYF. The DNA of the CDR3 is TGTGCCATCAGCGATTCCCAGGGCCACACCCTACCCTACGAGCAGTACTTC.

The chain uses TRBV5-1 and TRBJ2-7, with 7 bases matching TRBD1. From germline, CDR1 is SGHRS and CDR2 YFSETQ. The trim removed 0 bases at V and 0 bases at J, leaving 6 bases unmatched. CDR3 length: 16 amino acids. Here the CDR3 DNA reads TGCGCCAGCAGCTTGGCCGGGGACAGTCTCTCCTACGAGCAGTACTTC. This gives the protein CASSLAGDSLSYEQYF.

This clone was observed a single time. The V call is TRBV10-1, the J call TRBJ1-2; the D gene is possibly TRBD1 (5 bases). Germline CDR1 reads WNHNN; CDR2 reads SYGVQD (reference sequence). Trimming removed 6 bases from V and 3 bases from J, with 17 bases in between. The CDR3 is 15 amino acids. CDR3 in amino acids: CASRRLGADHYGYTF. The DNA for the CDR3 is TGCGCCAGCAGACGCCTAGGGGCGGATCACTATGGCTACACCTTC.

This chain links TRBV9 with TRBJ1-4; the match to TRBD1 covers 7 bases. Trimming at V came to 0 bases and at J to 4 bases, leaving 6 bases not matched to a gene. Germline values: CDR1 SGDLS, CDR2 YYNGEE. CDR3 size: 16 residues. The CDR3 region is CASSVVTGTVNEKLFF. The CDR3 DNA reads as TGTGCCAGCAGCGTAGTTACCGGGACAGTTAATGAAAAACTGTTTTTT.

The chain carries TRBV7-6 and TRBJ1-6; no clear D. The CDR3 contains 15 residues. The ends were cut back, 5 bases at V and 13 bases at J, with 21 bases in the middle. Germline V gene sequence: CDR1 SGHVS, CDR2 FNYEAQ. The CDR3 spells CASSPFSGSKAPLHF. CDR3 coding DNA: TGTGCCAGCAGCCCCTTCTCAGGCTCCAAGGCCCCCCTCCACTTT.

The V gene is TRBV6-5, the J gene TRBJ1-5; D unresolved. Deletions cut 0 bases from V and 4 bases from J, with 7 bases between. This CDR3 comprises 14 residues. Germline values: CDR1 MNHEY, CDR2 SVGAGI. The CDR3 protein is CASSYSSPNQPQHF. The DNA for the CDR3 is TGTGCCAGCAGTTACTCTAGTCCTAATCAGCCCCAGCATTTT.

The chain recombines TRBV9 with TRBJ2-7, with 10 bases aligning to TRBD2. The CDR3 is 15 amino acids. The V gene's germline CDR1 is SGDLS and CDR2 YYNGEE. Trimming took 3 bases from V and 2 from J; bases not matched to a gene: 5. CDR3 DNA sequence: TGTGCCAGCAGCGCTAGCGGGGGCTATACCTACGAGCAGTACTTC. Translating gives CASSASGGYTYEQYF.

This chain connects TRBV7-9 to TRBJ1-1; D unclear. Germline CDR1 is SEHNR and CDR2 is FQNEAQ (reference sequence). The CDR3 is made up of 12 amino acids. Trimming stripped 5 bases from V and 5 bases from J, with 9 bases between. DNA of the CDR3: TGTGCCAGCAGCCAGGTTGGGACTGAAGCTTTCTTT. It codes for CASSQVGTEAFF.

The chain combines TRBV7-9 with TRBJ2-7; TRBD2 matches 9 bases. This CDR3 comprises 14 residues. V shed 8 bases and J 2 bases; nucleotides not matched to a gene: 7. Germline assignment: CDR1 SEHNR and CDR2 FQNEAQ (reference sequence). The CDR3: CASSRPSGTYEQYF. The DNA of the CDR3 is TGTGCCAGCTCTCGGCCTAGCGGGACCTACGAGCAGTACTTC.

The chain carries TRBV7-9 and TRBJ2-7, with 14 bases that match TRBD2. The CDR3 is 19 residues long. Germline V lookup: CDR1 SEHNR, CDR2 FQNEAQ (reference sequence). V was clipped by 8 bases and J by 2 bases; unmatched bases: 17. CDR3 region: CASAKRTSGGPYAPYEQYF. CDR3 sequence (DNA): TGTGCCAGCGCGAAAAGGACTAGCGGGGGGCCATATGCCCCCTACGAGCAGTACTTC.